This is a list of T cell receptor beta chains from one sample in a study of regulatory dendritic cells for organ transplantation. The method was immunoSEQ multiplex PCR; TCRdb's version includes in-frame clones alone and lacks a portion of them. The sample holds about 29,000 clones, about three quarters seen once. Sample: memory CD4+ T cells from blood. Receptors were obtained from a human donor in good health. The CDR3 runs from the conserved cysteine through the conserved F or W. The order of the fields is J gene, V gene, clone size, CDR3 protein. Clone size is shown for a subset of rows, as once, few, many or a class of expanded clone.

TRBJ2-5,TRBV6-1,-,CASSEFSVRGETQYF
TRBJ1-4,TRBV4-1,-,CASSQETLTEKLFF
TRBJ1-5,TRBV2,-,CASSDPPRGQPQHF
TRBJ2-7,TRBV2,-,CASSLEGAEYF
TRBJ1-2,TRBV19,-,CASSNDPKFYGYTF
TRBJ1-2,TRBV7-9,-,CASSMDSYGYTF
TRBJ2-3,TRBV7-2,once,CASSNGLAESTDTQYF
TRBJ2-1,TRBV7-3,-,CASSVSSGGSYNEQFF
TRBJ1-2,TRBV5-4,-,CASRQGTPDYGYTF
TRBJ2-3,TRBV5-1,-,CASQDEKMSTDTQYF